What follows are 24 T cell receptor beta chains derived from one specimen sequenced in a study of T cell responses to AZD1222 COVID-19 vaccine. Measured with immunoSEQ multiplex PCR; TCRdb has only the in-frame clones, and not every one. The table includes 150,000 or so clones, around nine tenths detected once. The sample was peripheral blood, taken on day 0 of AZD1222 vaccination. The receptor set was obtained from an adult in good health.

This clone was detected only a few times. The chain joins TRBV19 to TRBJ1-6; D remains ambiguous. Germline V gene lookup returns CDR1 LNHDA and CDR2 SQIVND (reference sequence). V dropped 1 base and J dropped 9 bases, with 10 bases sitting between them. The CDR3 loop spans 14 amino acids. In nucleotides, the CDR3 is TGTGCCAGTAGTATAGGAACAGAGGGTTCACCCCTCCACTTT. Translated, it gives CASSIGTEGSPLHF.

The chain has TRBV5-1 and TRBJ1-2; D not resolved. CDR1 and CDR2 from the germline V gene are SGHRS and YFSETQ. With 4 bases removed from V and 5 bases from J, the gap between germline ends came to 9 bases. This CDR3 contains 12 residues. CDR3 sequence: CASSPNSYGYTF. The CDR3 DNA is TGCGCCAGCAGCCCGAATAGTTATGGCTACACCTTC.

V and J are TRBV20-1 and TRBJ1-1; D gene unclear. The CDR3 totals 11 residues. V lost 5 bases and J lost 5, with 9 bases in between. Germline V gene sequence: CDR1 DFQATT, CDR2 SNEGSKA (reference sequence). As DNA, the CDR3 is TGCAGTGCTGAGCGTGGTACTGAAGCTTTCTTT. Amino acid sequence: CSAERGTEAFF.

V is TRBV11-2 and J is TRBJ2-5; D is perhaps TRBD1 (5 bases). The CDR3 totals 13 residues. V was clipped by 0 bases and J by 7 bases, with 9 bases between them. Germline V lookup: CDR1 SGHAT, CDR2 FQNNGV. In DNA form, the CDR3 reads TGTGCCAGCAGCTTAGACCCCCAGGGGACCCAGTACTTC. It is translated as CASSLDPQGTQYF.

The genes are TRBV19 and TRBJ1-5, with no clear D. The V end was cut by 1 base, the J end by 0 bases, with 7 bases between. The CDR3 consists of 15 residues. CDR1 LNHDA and CDR2 SQIVND come from the germline V gene (reference sequence). The CDR3 region is CASSIGAASNQPQHF. CDR3 sequence (DNA): TGTGCCAGTAGTATAGGAGCAGCTAGCAATCAGCCCCAGCATTTT.

The J gene is TRBJ1-2, the V gene TRBV5-1, with D unclear. V shed 3 bases and J shed 3 bases, with 24 bases lying between them. The CDR3 consists of 18 residues. Looked up from germline, CDR1 is SGHRS and CDR2 is YFSETQ. CDR3 in amino acids: CASSSKGVQSIADYGYTF. CDR3 sequence (DNA): TGCGCCAGCAGCTCTAAGGGTGTTCAGTCTATCGCGGACTATGGCTACACCTTC. Based on the CDR3 plus reference TRBV5-1 and TRBJ1-2, the full variable domain is KAGVTQTPRYLIKTRGQQVTLSCSPISGHRSVSWYQQTPGQGLQFLFEYFSETQRNKGNFPGRFSGRQFSNSRSEMNVSTLELGDSALYLCASSSKGVQSIADYGYTFGSGTRLTVV.

This rearrangement joins TRBV10-2 to TRBJ2-3; no clear D. The V and J ends lost 7 bases and 3 bases respectively, with 11 bases between them. This CDR3 has 13 residues. Looked up from germline, CDR1 is WSHSY and CDR2 is SAAADI. CDR3 sequence (DNA): TGCGCCAGCACCGCCGACGGGACAGATACGCAGTATTTT. It specifies CASTADGTDTQYF.

The chain couples TRBV7-6 to TRBJ1-5; weak D call: TRBD1 (5 bases). CDR3 length equals 15 residues. Trimming pared 1 base from V and 4 bases from J, leaving 11 bases between. CDR1 SGHVS and CDR2 FNYEAQ come from the germline V gene. This chain's CDR3 is CASSLEGRANQPQHF. CDR3 nucleotide sequence: TGTGCCAGCAGCTTAGAAGGCAGGGCTAATCAGCCCCAGCATTTT.

The J gene is TRBJ1-1, the V gene TRBV5-6; tentatively, D is TRBD1 (6 bases). Trimming cost V 4 bases and J 3 bases, with 13 bases left between them. The CDR3 is 14 amino acids. The V gene's germline CDR1 is SGHDT and CDR2 YYEEEE. The CDR3 sequence: CASSDTGRDTEAFF. The CDR3 DNA reads as TGTGCCAGCAGCGACACAGGGAGGGACACTGAAGCTTTCTTT. Drawing the rest from reference TRBV5-6 and TRBJ1-1, the complete variable domain is DAGVTQSPTHLIKTRGQQVTLRCSPKSGHDTVSWYQQALGQGPQFIFQYYEEEERQRGNFPDRFSGHQFPNYSSELNVNALLLGDSALYLCASSDTGRDTEAFFGQGTRLTVV.

The CDR3 spells CASSLADRGNTEAFF. The CDR3 region has the DNA TGTGCCAGCAGCTTAGCGGACAGGGGTAACACTGAAGCTTTCTTT. This chain joins TRBV7-8 and TRBJ1-1, with 9 nucleotides matching TRBD1. Germline V lookup: CDR1 SGHVS, CDR2 FQNEAQ. Unmatched junction bases numbered 1, after V lost 0 bases and J lost 2 bases. The CDR3 length is 15 residues.

This sequence joins TRBV29-1 and TRBJ1-1; D gene unclear. This CDR3 has 15 residues. The V gene's germline CDR1 is SQVTM and CDR2 ANQGSEA. With 6 bases removed from V and 4 bases from J, the gap between germline ends came to 21 bases. This chain's CDR3 is CSVPALGQISTEAFF. Here the CDR3 DNA reads TGCAGCGTCCCAGCCCTTGGGCAGATCTCCACTGAAGCTTTCTTT.

V is TRBV30 and J is TRBJ1-2; D gene uncertain. Trimming shortened V by 1 base and J by 6 bases, and 15 bases separated the two germline ends. The CDR3 has 14 residues. Looked up from germline, CDR1 is GTSNPN and CDR2 is SVGIG (reference sequence). For the CDR3, the DNA is TGTGCCTGGAGTGGGACTGACGGGTGGAATGGCTACACCTTC. Its translation: CAWSGTDGWNGYTF.

The CDR3 DNA is TGTGCCAGCAGCTTCGGGGGCAAGAATGAAAAACTGTTTTTT. Residues: CASSFGGKNEKLFF. The rearrangement uses TRBV7-2 and TRBJ1-4; D may be TRBD1 (6 bases). The germline V gene has CDR1 SGHTA and CDR2 FQGNSA. The CDR3 length is 14 residues. Deletions cut 3 bases from V and 5 bases from J, with 10 bases between.

The gene calls are TRBV6-5 and TRBJ1-2, with D maybe TRBD1 (6 bases). This CDR3 region has 15 residues. V was shortened by 5 bases and J by 4 bases, with 17 bases between the two germline ends. Per the germline V gene, CDR1 is MNHEY and CDR2 is SVGAGI. The CDR3 sequence: CASSTNWPGVYGYTF. In DNA, the CDR3 is TGTGCCAGCAGTACGAATTGGCCAGGGGTCTATGGCTACACCTTC.

The chain couples TRBV2 to TRBJ1-1, with D unresolved. This CDR3 is 11 amino acids long. Germline V gene lookup returns CDR1 SNHLY and CDR2 FYNNEI. Deletions cut 2 bases from V and 7 bases from J, with 5 bases between. CDR3 in DNA: TGTGCCAGCAGTGAACCGATTGAAGCTTTCTTT. It yields the protein CASSEPIEAFF.

J is TRBJ1-1 and V is TRBV28, with D possibly matching TRBD1 (5 bases). CDR1 and CDR2 from the germline V gene are MDHEN and SYDVKM. CDR3 length: 15 amino acids. Trimming removed 4 bases from V and 5 bases from J, with 17 bases in between. The CDR3 sequence: CASSSLGADGTEAFF. As DNA, the CDR3 is TGTGCCAGCAGTTCGCTCGGGGCGGACGGGACTGAAGCTTTCTTT.

The V and J genes are TRBV12-2 and TRBJ2-1; the table gives TRBD2 as D, unverified against the DNA. TRBV12-2 is a known pseudogene. This CDR3 contains 16 residues. CDR3 nucleotides: TGTGCAAGTCGCGCCCGAGTTTCGGAGGGCCACAATGAGCAGTTCTTC. This translates into CASRARVSEGHNEQFF.

The V and J genes are TRBV10-2 and TRBJ1-3; D may be TRBD1 (5 bases). V lost 4 bases to trimming and J lost 0 bases, with 7 bases between them. Per germline, CDR1 WSHSY and CDR2 SAAADI. The CDR3 contains 14 residues. CDR3 nucleotides: TGCGCCAGCAGTGTGACAGTCTCTGGAAACACCATATATTTT. Translation gives CASSVTVSGNTIYF.

The chain links TRBV19 to TRBJ1-5, with 9 bases identical to TRBD1. CDR3 length: 16 residues. Germline trimming cut 6 bases from V and 0 bases from J; bases unmatched to any gene: 6. Germline V gene sequence: CDR1 LNHDA, CDR2 SQIVND (reference sequence). The CDR3 DNA is TGTGCCAGTAGCATGGACAGGGGAGGTAGCAATCAGCCCCAGCATTTT. Translated: CASSMDRGGSNQPQHF.

V usage is TRBV19 and J usage is TRBJ2-7; D possibly corresponds to TRBD2 (7 bases). The CDR3 runs to 14 residues. V lost 9 bases and J lost 2, with 17 bases in between. Germline V lookup: CDR1 LNHDA, CDR2 SQIVND (reference sequence). As DNA, the CDR3 is TGTGCCAGCAACACGGGGGGCCTCACCTACGAGCAGTACTTC. Translation: CASNTGGLTYEQYF.

This chain uses TRBV2 with TRBJ2-2, with TRBD1 matching over 8 bases. Germline V gives CDR1 SNHLY, CDR2 FYNNEI. Unmatched junction bases numbered 4, after V lost 7 bases and J lost 3 bases. The CDR3 consists of 14 residues. In nucleotides, the CDR3 is TGTGCCAGCACGGGACAGGTCGACACCGGGGAGCTGTTTTTT. It codes for CASTGQVDTGELFF. Based on the CDR3 plus reference TRBV2 and TRBJ2-2, the full variable domain is EPEVTQTPSHQVTQMGQEVILRCVPISNHLYFYWYRQILGQKVEFLVSFYNNEISEKSEIFDDQFSVERPDGSNFTLKIRSTKLEDSAMYFCASTGQVDTGELFFGEGSRLTVL.

The chain joins TRBV19 to TRBJ2-3; D possibly uses TRBD1 or TRBD2 (5 bases each). V shed 6 bases and J shed 0 bases, with 10 bases lying between them. CDR1 and CDR2 from the germline V gene are LNHDA and SQIVND (reference sequence). This CDR3 contains 14 residues. Written as DNA, the CDR3 is TGTGCCAGTAGCGGGGCTAGTAGCACAGATACGCAGTATTTT. Translated: CASSGASSTDTQYF.

The rearrangement links TRBV18 to TRBJ1-6; 7 nucleotides line up with TRBD1. The length of the CDR3 is 16 residues. Unmatched junction bases numbered 5, after V lost 3 bases and J lost 3 bases. Germline assignment: CDR1 KGHSH and CDR2 LQKENI. The CDR3 sequence is CASSPGGQDYNSPLHF. DNA of the CDR3: TGTGCCAGCTCACCGGGAGGACAGGACTATAATTCACCCCTCCACTTT.

This sequence joins TRBV3-1 (or the pseudogene TRBV3-2) and TRBJ2-5, with 13 bases identical to TRBD2. Germline CDR1 reads LGHDT; CDR2 reads YNNKEL (reference sequence). V was clipped by 6 bases and J by 7 bases; unmatched bases: 11. The CDR3 spans 16 residues. CDR3 in amino acids: CASRLAGGPELGTQYF. The CDR3, as DNA: TGTGCCAGCAGACTAGCGGGGGGGCCTGAGTTGGGGACCCAGTACTTC.